The present entry profiles one TCR beta chain with its context. Its antigen is not identified. This entry comes from a study of identifying expanded T cells in peripheral blood. Only in-frame clones appear in the TCRdb table, and some are missing; sequencing was by immunoSEQ multiplex PCR. Of approximately 80,000 clones listed, around four fifths were seen once; the top ten hold about 20%. Healthy donors had no documented immune events, such as infections, while sampled. Study conclusions and caveats: Variance in clone template counts between roughly two-week samples significantly increased with total template count across all healthy donors.

The source material was blood. This clonotype was obtained from a person aged 18 to 75 in good health.

CDR3 sequence reads: CASSYGRGVYEQYF. The CDR3 bases are TGTGCCAGCAGTTACGGTAGGGGAGTTTACGAGCAGTACTTC. The chain uses TRBV6-5 and TRBJ2-7; either TRBD1 or TRBD2 may fit D (5 bases each). This CDR3 is built from 14 residues. The V gene's germline CDR1 is MNHEY and CDR2 SVGAGI. V was shortened by 2 bases and J by 4 bases, with 12 bases between the two germline ends.